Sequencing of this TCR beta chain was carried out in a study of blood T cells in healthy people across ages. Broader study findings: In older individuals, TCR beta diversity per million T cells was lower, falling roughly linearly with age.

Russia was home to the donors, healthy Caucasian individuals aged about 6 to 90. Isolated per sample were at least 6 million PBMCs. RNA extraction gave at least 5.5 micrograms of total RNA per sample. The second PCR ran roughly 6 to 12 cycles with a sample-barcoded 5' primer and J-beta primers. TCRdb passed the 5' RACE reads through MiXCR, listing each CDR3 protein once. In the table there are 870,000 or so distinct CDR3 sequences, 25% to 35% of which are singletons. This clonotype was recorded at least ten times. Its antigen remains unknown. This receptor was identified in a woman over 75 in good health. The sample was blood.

CDR3 in DNA: TGTGCCAGCAGCCTCGGGACAGGGGCGGAGACCCAGTACTTC. Protein product: CASSLGTGAETQYF. This chain connects TRBV7-9 to TRBJ2-5; 10 bases are shared with TRBD1. This CDR3 is built from 14 residues. V gave up 5 bases and J gave up 5 bases; unmatched junction bases: 5. The germline V gene encodes CDR1 SEHNR and CDR2 FQNEAQ (reference sequence).